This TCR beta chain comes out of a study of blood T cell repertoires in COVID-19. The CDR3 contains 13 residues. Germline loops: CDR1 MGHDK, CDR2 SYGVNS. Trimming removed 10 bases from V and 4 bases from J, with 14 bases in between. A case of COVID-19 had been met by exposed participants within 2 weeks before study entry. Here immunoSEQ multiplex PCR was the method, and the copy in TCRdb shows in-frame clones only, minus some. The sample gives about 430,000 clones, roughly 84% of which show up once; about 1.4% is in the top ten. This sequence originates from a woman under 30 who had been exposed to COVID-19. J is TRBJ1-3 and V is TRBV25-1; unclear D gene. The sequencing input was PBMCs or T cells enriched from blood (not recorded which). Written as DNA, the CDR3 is TGTGCCACAGGTGGTTTAAGCGGAAACACCATATATTTT. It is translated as CATGGLSGNTIYF. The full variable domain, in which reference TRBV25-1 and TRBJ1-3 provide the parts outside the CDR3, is EADIYQTPRYLVIGTGKKITLECSQTMGHDKMYWYQQDPGMELHLIHYSYGVNSTEKGDLSSESTVSRIRTEHFPLTLESARPSHTSQYLCATGGLSGNTIYFGEGSWLTVV.